These T cell receptor beta chains were read from a single sample in a study of beta chain features in type 1 diabetes. Some clones are missing from TCRdb's copy, which holds only in-frame ones; the method was immunoSEQ multiplex PCR. The table includes about 410,000 clones, about 14% detected once. Sequencing was carried out using naive CD4+ T cells from blood. The receptor source for this set is a man aged 25-45 years in good health. Each CDR3 is given with its conserved first and last residue. Fields, in order: CDR3 length, V gene, D gene, clone size, J gene, CDR3 protein. The D gene is left open where the match is weak. Clone size appears in some rows only: once, few, many, or a class for an expanded clone.

14,TRBV29-1,NA,NA,TRBJ1-5,CSVGRESGNQPQHF
12,TRBV5-4,NA,NA,TRBJ2-1,CASSLTIDEQFF
15,TRBV5-1,TRBD1,few,TRBJ2-3,CASGPGTGKVNTQYF
14,TRBV15,NA,NA,TRBJ2-3,CATSRANHADTQYF
17,TRBV7-9,TRBD1,few,TRBJ2-2,CASSLRQGSPLAGELFF
13,TRBV7-6,TRBD1,NA,TRBJ1-2,CASSQQGPGGYTF
14,TRBV7-9,NA,many,TRBJ2-7,CASSFGSDSYEQYF
16,TRBV9,NA,NA,TRBJ2-1,CASSVVGGKSYNEQFF
13,TRBV2,TRBD1,few,TRBJ1-4,CASNRDREEKLFF
15,TRBV5-4,TRBD1,NA,TRBJ1-1,CASSWVGQGHTEAFF
13,TRBV30,TRBD1,few,TRBJ1-2,CAWSAGQGYGYTF
15,TRBV27,NA,NA,TRBJ2-7,CASSLSTGISYEQYF
14,TRBV30,TRBD1,few,TRBJ1-4,CASTGAAGVEKLFF
17,TRBV5-1,TRBD1,few,TRBJ1-6,CASSYSPGQGSLSPLHF
17,TRBV9,TRBD1,few,TRBJ2-1,CASSVGGQLSRINEQFF
14,TRBV4-1,NA,few,TRBJ2-5,CASSQGTKEEEQYF
14,TRBV7-9,NA,NA,TRBJ2-2,CASNLGLNTGELFF
16,TRBV14,TRBD1,NA,TRBJ2-1,CASSQMGQGLDNEQFF
15,TRBV5-4,NA,NA,TRBJ2-3,CASSVQGKGTDTQYF
15,TRBV7-6,NA,once,TRBJ2-3,CASSLGPSSTDTQYF
19,TRBV4-1,NA,NA,TRBJ1-3,CASSQEAPGVGVPGNTIYF
13,TRBV29-1,NA,NA,TRBJ1-1,CSVAPRKYTEAFF
13,TRBV30,TRBD1,few,TRBJ1-5,CAWGQGEGQPQHF
15,TRBV4-3,NA,few,TRBJ2-5,CASSQDRIYAETQYF
12,TRBV7-2,NA,few,TRBJ2-1,CASRGPSVEQFF
11,TRBV20-1,NA,few,TRBJ1-2,CSAILDYGYTF
19,TRBV7-2,TRBD2,NA,TRBJ2-1,CASSLVRTSGGPVPREQFF
13,TRBV29-1,NA,NA,TRBJ2-1,CSAAGTSYNEQLF
12,TRBV5-6,NA,NA,TRBJ1-2,CASSLGSNGYTF
18,TRBV9,TRBD2,few,TRBJ2-3,CASSVESGGTHLPDTQYF
15,TRBV5-4,TRBD1,few,TRBJ1-1,CASTTQTGSHTEAFF
18,TRBV7-9,NA,NA,TRBJ2-3,CASSSDRRKPQRTDTQYF
11,TRBV7-9,NA,NA,TRBJ2-7,CASSLNSEQYF
13,TRBV2,NA,few,TRBJ2-1,CASSEQGDNEQFF
14,TRBV5-1,TRBD2,NA,TRBJ2-7,CASSLGGSSYEQYF
15,TRBV14,NA,NA,TRBJ2-3,CASSPGGVRTDTQYF
17,TRBV9,NA,NA,TRBJ2-2,CASSVAGESRGAGELFF
12,TRBV5-1,NA,few,TRBJ2-5,CASSFPQETQYF
15,TRBV30,TRBD1,few,TRBJ1-2,CAFSLDRGPDYGYTF
15,TRBV9,NA,NA,TRBJ1-2,CASSAAMASNYGYTF
16,TRBV7-2,TRBD2,few,TRBJ2-2,CASRTGLAFGAGELFF
11,TRBV11-2,NA,few,TRBJ2-4,CASSLDNIQYF
14,TRBV19,NA,NA,TRBJ2-3,CASSQGLQGDTQYF
14,TRBV5-6,TRBD1,few,TRBJ1-2,CASSLHNRGDGYTF
16,TRBV5-6,NA,few,TRBJ1-6,CASTRGGGKNVSPLHF
11,TRBV20-1,NA,NA,TRBJ1-2,CSAAKGSGYTF
12,TRBV19,NA,few,TRBJ1-1,CAIKKGNTEAFF
15,TRBV11-2,TRBD2,NA,TRBJ2-3,CATQLAGGLTDTQYF
12,TRBV7-9,NA,NA,TRBJ1-1,CASSLKGIEAFF
11,TRBV19,NA,NA,TRBJ2-1,CASSFYNEQFF
11,TRBV29-1,NA,NA,TRBJ1-2,CSVERSMSYTF
15,TRBV7-2,NA,few,TRBJ1-1,CASSHTGRANTEAFF
13,TRBV29-1,NA,NA,TRBJ2-2,CSANQGRAGELFF